The 32 T cell receptor beta chains in this list originate from one sample, sequenced in a study of Ad26.COV2.S vaccination and SARS-CoV-2 variants. The assay was immunoSEQ multiplex PCR, and TCRdb's table has in-frame clones only and misses some. The sample has over 400,000 clones, about 90% seen once. The treatment was: around 19 received Ad26.COV2.S at low or high dose, single or two shots; several received placebo; per-sample allocation not given. Collection of the samples took place on day 63 after the first injection of vaccine or placebo. This specimen was peripheral blood, taken in a trial of Ad26.COV2.S vaccine versus placebo. These receptors were taken from a person aged 18-65 years who received the Ad26.COV2.S COVID-19 vaccine or a placebo.

The gene calls are TRBV30 and TRBJ1-1; D remains ambiguous. V gave up 3 bases and J gave up 4 bases, with 3 bases separating them. Germline V gene data show CDR1 as GTSNPN and CDR2 as SVGIG (reference sequence). This CDR3 is built from 10 residues. CDR3: CAWSRTEAFF. Written as DNA, the CDR3 is TGTGCCTGGAGCCGCACTGAAGCTTTCTTT.

The rearrangement links TRBV5-4 to TRBJ2-1, with D possibly being TRBD2 (6 bases). V was clipped by 1 base and J by 0 bases, with 8 bases between them. CDR1 is SGHNT, CDR2 YYREEE, per germline (reference sequence). CDR3 size: 15 residues. The CDR3 DNA reads TGTGCCAGCAGCTTGAACGGGGGCTCCTACAATGAGCAGTTCTTC. Its translation is CASSLNGGSYNEQFF.

Many counts were recorded for this clone. V gene TRBV28 combines with J gene TRBJ2-1; 10 nucleotides line up with TRBD2. The germline CDR1 and CDR2 sequences are MDHEN and SYDVKM. The CDR3 covers 15 residues. The V gene end was trimmed by 6 bases and the J gene end by 6 bases; junction bases not matched to a gene: 8. CDR3 nucleotides: TGTGCCAGCAGCCTCCCAGCGGGAGGGCCCAATGAGCAGTTCTTC. Its translation is CASSLPAGGPNEQFF.

The rearrangement uses TRBV18 and TRBJ1-2; TRBD1 agrees at 7 bases. This CDR3 spans 13 amino acids. Germline lookup yields CDR1 KGHSH and CDR2 LQKENI. V shed 3 bases, J shed 8 bases, and the junction held 6 bases outside the gene matches. Written as DNA, the CDR3 is TGTGCCAGCTCACCCACAGGGGCGGACGGCTACACCTTC. Translation gives CASSPTGADGYTF.

The chain has TRBV29-1 and TRBJ2-3; either TRBD1 or TRBD2 may fit D (5 bases each). V dropped 1 base and J dropped 4 bases, with 15 bases sitting between them. Germline values: CDR1 SQVTM, CDR2 ANQGSEA. CDR3 length: 15 residues. Here the CDR3 reads CSVEAGPRNADTQYF. CDR3 nucleotide sequence: TGCAGCGTTGAAGCGGGGCCGCGGAATGCAGATACGCAGTATTTT.

This chain uses TRBV28 with TRBJ1-5; D is ambiguous. The V end lost 2 bases, the J end lost 0 bases, and 8 bases lay between the germline ends. The germline V gene has CDR1 MDHEN and CDR2 SYDVKM. The CDR3 contains 15 residues. The chain's CDR3 is CASSLGGYSNQPQHF. CDR3 bases: TGTGCCAGCAGTTTAGGAGGGTATAGCAATCAGCCCCAGCATTTT.

V usage is TRBV27 and J usage is TRBJ2-3; 9 nucleotides line up with TRBD2. V lost 4 bases, J lost 5 bases, and 4 bases stayed unmatched. Germline CDR1 reads MNHEY; CDR2 reads SMNVEV (reference sequence). This CDR3 has 14 residues. The CDR3 is CASSSAGGLDTQYF. Written as DNA, the CDR3 is TGTGCCAGCAGTTCCGCGGGAGGGCTAGATACGCAGTATTTT.

V usage is TRBV18 and J usage is TRBJ2-1; the match to TRBD2 covers 11 bases. With V trimmed by 4 bases and J by 0 bases, 5 bases remained unmatched. The CDR3 is 17 residues long. From germline, CDR1 is KGHSH and CDR2 LQKENI. CDR3: CASSQTTSGISYNEQFF. CDR3 nucleotide sequence: TGTGCCAGCTCACAAACGACTAGCGGGATCTCCTACAATGAGCAGTTCTTC.

CDR3 nucleotide sequence: TGTGCCAGCACCCCGAACAGTTTAGCCTCCTACAATGAGCAGTTCTTC. Translation: CASTPNSLASYNEQFF. The chain has TRBV11-2 and TRBJ2-1; D unresolved. Trimming cost V 7 bases and J 0 bases, with 16 bases left between them. The V gene's germline CDR1 is SGHAT and CDR2 FQNNGV. The CDR3 extends over 16 amino acids.

This sequence joins TRBV21-1 and TRBJ2-1. TRBV21-1 is reported as a pseudogene. The CDR3 extends over 15 amino acids. The CDR3 spells CASRARTSKGYEQFF. Here the CDR3 DNA reads TGTGCCAGCAGAGCAAGGACTTCCAAGGGGTATGAGCAGTTCTTC.

The rearrangement links TRBV7-9 to TRBJ2-1; 13 nucleotides line up with TRBD2. Per the germline V gene, CDR1 is SEHNR and CDR2 is FQNEAQ (reference sequence). The V segment lost 5 bases and the J segment 7 bases; nucleotides outside the gene matches: 8. CDR3 length: 16 residues. The CDR3 DNA sequence: TGTGCCAGCAGCCGAACTAGCGGGAGGGCCTGGAATGAGCAGTTCTTC. Protein product: CASSRTSGRAWNEQFF.

The CDR3 DNA is TGTGCCAGCAGTCCAACCCCGGGGGGCTACACCTTC. Translated: CASSPTPGGYTF. The gene calls are TRBV28 and TRBJ1-2, with unresolved D. In germline, CDR1 is MDHEN, CDR2 SYDVKM. CDR3 length: 12 amino acids. Trimming removed 5 bases from V and 8 bases from J, with 12 bases in between.

V is TRBV6-4 and J is TRBJ1-1; D remains unclear. The V gene lost 4 bases and the J gene lost 1 base, with 7 bases spanning the gap. CDR1 and CDR2 from the germline V gene are MRHNA and SNTAGT. The CDR3 is 13 residues long. CDR3: CASSVEENTEAFF. The DNA for the CDR3 is TGTGCCAGCAGTGTTGAAGAGAACACTGAAGCTTTCTTT.

This clone was picked up a small number of times. The V gene is TRBV30, the J gene TRBJ1-1; D uncertain. The CDR3 runs 14 residues. With 0 bases removed from V and 0 bases from J, the gap between germline ends came to 8 bases. Germline V gene lookup returns CDR1 GTSNPN and CDR2 SVGIG (reference sequence). The CDR3 spells CAWSVGQVNTEAFF. The CDR3 DNA sequence: TGTGCCTGGAGTGTCGGGCAGGTGAACACTGAAGCTTTCTTT.

In regard to this clone: Other DNA sequences in this sample translate to the same CDR3. The chain combines TRBV18 with TRBJ2-3; 10 bases align to TRBD1. V lost 6 bases and J lost 6; bases outside the gene matches: 6. In germline, CDR1 is KGHSH, CDR2 LQKENI. The CDR3 is made up of 14 amino acids. DNA of the CDR3: TGTGCCAGCTCCCCGGACAGGGGGACGGATACGCAGTATTTT. It translates to CASSPDRGTDTQYF.

The V and J genes are TRBV6-5 and TRBJ2-5, with TRBD1 identical over 7 bases. Looked up from germline, CDR1 is MNHEY and CDR2 is SVGAGI. The CDR3 loop spans 14 amino acids. V lost 6 bases to trimming and J lost 1 base; unmatched junction nucleotides: 5. The CDR3 DNA reads as TGTGCCAGCAGCGTATGGGACAGCCAAGAGACCCAGTACTTC. This codes for CASSVWDSQETQYF.

The chain links TRBV11-2 to TRBJ2-5; maybe TRBD2 (5 bases). Germline V gene sequence: CDR1 SGHAT, CDR2 FQNNGV. Trimming took off 1 base at V and 3 bases at J, with 9 bases between the two ends. The CDR3 runs 14 residues. CDR3 sequence reads: CASSLGTEKETQYF. As DNA, the CDR3 is TGTGCCAGCAGCTTAGGGACTGAAAAAGAGACCCAGTACTTC.

J is TRBJ2-7 and V is TRBV19; TRBD2 aligns across 13 bases. Germline CDR1 LNHDA, CDR2 SQIVND (reference sequence). The J segment lost 7 bases and the V segment lost 7 bases, leaving 7 bases of the junction unmatched. There are 14 residues in the CDR3. The CDR3 DNA reads as TGTGCCAGTATAGGGGGACTAGCGGGAAATGAGCAGTACTTC. This sequence encodes CASIGGLAGNEQYF.

This sequence joins TRBV5-6 and TRBJ2-7; 14 bases align to TRBD2. Per the germline V gene, CDR1 is SGHDT and CDR2 is YYEEEE. V shed 4 bases and J 7 bases; nucleotides not matched to a gene: 7. The CDR3 has 15 residues. In nucleotides, the CDR3 is TGTGCCAGCAGCCCGGGACTAGCGGGAGTGTGGGAGCAGTACTTC. Protein: CASSPGLAGVWEQYF.

V gene TRBV7-6 combines with J gene TRBJ2-1; D not resolved. The CDR3 extends over 13 amino acids. V was clipped by 2 bases and J by 9 bases, with 11 bases between them. Germline assignment: CDR1 SGHVS and CDR2 FNYEAQ. The CDR3 nucleotides read TGTGCCAGCAGCTTATATGTAGGTGGTGAGCAGTTCTTC. Protein sequence: CASSLYVGGEQFF.

The V gene is TRBV20-1, the J gene TRBJ2-7; D might be TRBD2 (5 bases). The CDR3 spans 11 residues. CDR1 is DFQATT, CDR2 SNEGSKA, per germline (reference sequence). This CDR3 is CSGRGLYEQYF. CDR3 DNA: TGCAGCGGACGAGGACTTTACGAGCAGTACTTC.

The V gene is TRBV10-3, the J gene TRBJ1-4, with D hard to call. This CDR3 contains 13 residues. CDR1 ENHRY and CDR2 SYGVKD come from the germline V gene. Trimming removed 2 bases from V and 1 base from J, with 2 bases in between. Here the CDR3 DNA reads TGTGCCATCAGTGAGGGAACTAATGAAAAACTGTTTTTT. This encodes CAISEGTNEKLFF.

The chain links TRBV7-8 to TRBJ2-2, with TRBD2 matching 8 bases. Looked up from germline, CDR1 is SGHVS and CDR2 is FQNEAQ. Losses at the gene ends were 5 bases for V and 3 bases for J; bases not matched to a gene: 8. The CDR3 spans 16 residues. The CDR3 region has the DNA TGTGCCAGCAGCCCTAGAGCGGGAGTTCACACCGGGGAGCTGTTTTTT. Protein product: CASSPRAGVHTGELFF.

Here the CDR3 reads CASSERGGTDTQYF. Here the CDR3 DNA reads TGTGCCAGCAGTGAACGGGGAGGGACAGATACGCAGTATTTT. The chain joins TRBV6-1 to TRBJ2-3; TRBD2 matches at 7 bases. The CDR3 totals 14 residues. Germline values: CDR1 MNHNS, CDR2 SASEGT. V was clipped by 2 bases and J by 3 bases; unmatched bases: 2.

The chain employs TRBV5-6 and TRBJ2-1, with TRBD1 matching 9 bases. Germline V gives CDR1 SGHDT, CDR2 YYEEEE. The CDR3 has 15 amino acids. V shed 3 bases and J 10 bases; nucleotides not matched to a gene: 11. The CDR3 spells CASSSGTGRFREQFF. CDR3 in DNA: TGTGCCAGCAGCTCTGGGACAGGGCGATTCCGCGAGCAGTTCTTC.

Note on this clone: The junction departs from the called germline gene at one end, perhaps through a read error. In nucleotides, the CDR3 is TGTGCCAGCAGTTCCAGGGCTCCCGAGGTCTTC. Protein: CASSSRAPEVF. The chain recombines TRBV28 with TRBJ2-1; TRBD1 is a possible D gene (5 bases). Germline V gives CDR1 MDHEN, CDR2 SYDVKM. The length of the CDR3 is 11 residues.

The rearrangement uses TRBV13 and TRBJ2-1; the match to TRBD1 covers 8 bases. CDR1 PRHDT and CDR2 FYEKMQ come from the germline V gene (reference sequence). The CDR3 covers 16 residues. Trimming took 5 bases from V and 4 from J; bases not matched to a gene: 10. The CDR3 protein is CASSAQGVHPYNEQFF. CDR3 bases: TGTGCCAGCAGCGCACAGGGGGTTCATCCTTACAATGAGCAGTTCTTC.

The chain is built from TRBV6-5 and TRBJ1-5, with D unresolved. There are 15 residues in the CDR3. The germline gives CDR1 MNHEY, CDR2 SVGAGI. Trimming took 0 bases from V and 7 from J, leaving 13 bases between them. CDR3 residues: CASSYSRAPGQPQHF. The CDR3 DNA sequence: TGTGCCAGCAGTTACTCGAGGGCCCCTGGGCAGCCCCAGCATTTT.

The chain links TRBV6-2 or TRBV6-3 to TRBJ2-2; TRBD1 might be the D (6 bases). Germline-derived CDR1 and CDR2 are MNHEY and SVGEGT. The CDR3 is made up of 14 amino acids. V lost 5 bases to trimming and J lost 6 bases, with 13 bases between them. Here the CDR3 reads CASSPGAGAGELFF. CDR3 DNA: TGTGCCAGCAGTCCCGGGGCAGGGGCCGGGGAGCTGTTTTTT.

The V gene is TRBV5-8, the J gene TRBJ1-1; D is uncertain. The length of the CDR3 is 13 residues. Deletions cut 0 bases from V and 5 bases from J, with 8 bases between. Germline V lookup: CDR1 SGHTS, CDR2 YDEGEE. The CDR3 reads CASSLEGGTEAFF. The CDR3 DNA follows: TGTGCCAGCAGCTTGGAAGGTGGTACTGAAGCTTTCTTT.

Only one count was recorded for this clone. The chain employs TRBV19 and TRBJ2-3; weak D call: TRBD2 (6 bases). Germline V gene lookup returns CDR1 LNHDA and CDR2 SQIVND (reference sequence). The V and J ends lost 2 bases and 5 bases respectively, with 8 bases between them. The CDR3 totals 13 residues. CDR3 protein: CASSISGEDTQYF. CDR3 nucleotide sequence: TGTGCCAGTAGTATATCGGGGGAAGATACGCAGTATTTT.

V gene TRBV15 combines with J gene TRBJ1-2; D not resolved. The ends were cut back, 1 base at V and 4 bases at J, with 19 bases in the middle. CDR3 size: 17 residues. Germline values: CDR1 LNHNV, CDR2 YYDKDF (reference sequence). In nucleotides, the CDR3 is TGTGCCACCAGCAGAGTGTCTAGAGGATTAGTCCCCTATGGCTACACCTTC. Its protein product is CATSRVSRGLVPYGYTF.